This is a list of T cell receptor beta chains from one sample in a study of neurological immune-mediated disorders. One entry per CDR3 protein, called by TCRdb with MiXCR from the 5' RACE reads. The sample consists of 59,000 or so distinct CDR3 sequences, about an eighth of them appearing once. Input material: PBMCs. The receptors were sampled from a woman in her sixties or seventies with HTLV-1-associated myelopathy (HAM/TSP). Each CDR3 is given with its conserved first and last residue. A D gene is named only where the DNA matches it firmly.

V gene	J gene	D gene	CDR3 protein
TRBV6-5	TRBJ2-7	-	CASSRTSSTDGTYEQYF
TRBV5-1	TRBJ2-3	-	CASSFQDSTDTQYF
TRBV2	TRBJ2-2	TRBD2	CASSEKRGGAGELFF
TRBV30	TRBJ1-2	TRBD1	CAWSPYSTGVNYGYTF
TRBV5-1	TRBJ2-5	TRBD2	CASSTNPGGQETQYF
TRBV7-2	TRBJ2-1	-	CASSLGGGGHNEQFF
TRBV5-1	TRBJ2-1	TRBD1	CASSSQGAAYNEQFF
TRBV27	TRBJ2-7	-	CASSLSPTLTSVF
TRBV6-5	TRBJ1-5	-	CASRPDKYSNQPQHF
TRBV7-3	TRBJ2-6	TRBD2	CASSPGLASGANVLTF
TRBV7-2	TRBJ2-1	-	CASSWGLVNEQFF
TRBV12-5	TRBJ2-6	-	CASGSSGANVLTF
TRBV5-1	TRBJ2-3	-	CASSLGRPRDTQYF
TRBV12-3/TRBV12-4	TRBJ2-2	TRBD2	CASSLALGTRAGELFF